These 29 T cell receptor beta chains were sequenced from one sample in a study of regulatory T cells in long-lasting Graves disease. Assembly of TCR beta libraries relied on iRepertoire HTBI primers together with Arm-PCR of CDR3 regions. TCRdb re-called the multiplex PCR reads through MiXCR, storing one row per CDR3 protein. Of roughly 610,000 distinct CDR3 sequences in the sample, less than 20% are singletons; the top ten hold under 20%. Regarding time point: newly diagnosed GD, antithyroid drugs for less than 3 months. Researchers made the TCR library from RNA that was extracted from PBMCs. This sample was shared with a second study, whose subject was T cells in Graves' hyperthyroidism and ophthalmopathy.

Specimen: peripheral blood mononuclear cells (PBMCs), collected at new diagnosis, from a patient treated with antithyroid drugs. The receptors shown here come from a woman between 25 and 40 years old with Graves disease.

This clonotype has a count of ten or more. The chain combines TRBV29-1 with TRBJ2-1; D unclear. V shed 7 bases and J shed 12 bases, with 16 bases lying between them. The CDR3 extends over 11 amino acids. Germline lookup yields CDR1 SQVTM and CDR2 ANQGSEA. This CDR3 is CSAGDWDGQFF. Written as DNA, the CDR3 is TGCAGCGCCGGCGACTGGGATGGGCAGTTCTTC.

At least ten counts were recorded for this clonotype. The rearrangement joins TRBV5-1 to TRBJ1-4, with D tentatively TRBD1 (6 bases). Germline-derived CDR1 and CDR2 are SGHRS and YFSETQ. V shed 5 bases and J shed 8 bases, with 19 bases lying between them. The CDR3 has 15 amino acids. CDR3 in amino acids: CASRPPSGVGEKLFF. The CDR3 coding sequence is TGCGCCAGCAGACCCCCATCAGGGGTTGGCGAAAAACTGTTTTTT.

V and J are TRBV7-9 and TRBJ2-4; 7 bases line up with TRBD1. After removal of 4 bases from V and 4 bases from J, the junction contained 7 bases not matched to a gene. This CDR3 is built from 15 residues. Germline V gene sequence: CDR1 SEHNR, CDR2 FQNEAQ (reference sequence). The CDR3 here is CASSYRQGMKNIQYF. In nucleotides, the CDR3 is TGTGCCAGCAGCTACCGACAGGGAATGAAAAACATTCAGTACTTC. Full variable domain (outside the CDR3, taken from reference TRBV7-9 and TRBJ2-4): DTGVSQNPRHKITKRGQNVTFRCDPISEHNRLYWYRQTLGQGPEFLTYFQNEAQLEKSRLLSDRFSAERPKGSFSTLEIQRTEQGDSAMYLCASSYRQGMKNIQYFGAGTRLSVL.

The rearrangement uses TRBV19 and TRBJ1-3; weak D call: TRBD1 (6 bases). The V end lost 7 bases, the J end lost 2 bases, and 21 bases lay between the germline ends. This CDR3 has 17 residues. Germline V lookup: CDR1 LNHDA, CDR2 SQIVND (reference sequence). CDR3: CASISRGPNSAGNTIYF. Written as DNA, the CDR3 is TGTGCCAGTATCTCCAGGGGACCGAATTCGGCTGGAAACACCATATATTTT.

The chain combines TRBV10-3 with TRBJ1-6, with D maybe TRBD1 (5 bases). Germline V gene sequence: CDR1 ENHRY, CDR2 SYGVKD. The CDR3 contains 13 residues. The germline V and J ends were trimmed by 6 bases and 6 bases, with 9 bases remaining between them. CDR3 sequence (DNA): TGTGCCATCAGGAGAGACAGTAATTCACCCCTCCACTTT. Its translation is CAIRRDSNSPLHF.

This clonotype was observed at least ten times. The chain uses TRBV20-1 and TRBJ1-5; no clear D gene. In germline, CDR1 is DFQATT, CDR2 SNEGSKA (reference sequence). V was cut by 3 bases and J by 5 bases, with 11 bases left in between. This CDR3 region has 13 residues. In DNA, the CDR3 is TGCAGTGCTAGGCTTTTTGGGGATCAGCCCCAGCATTTT. As protein: CSARLFGDQPQHF.

In its sample, this clonotype was seen a few times. The CDR3 bases are TGTGCCTGGAGTCGAGGAAACACCATATATTTT. As protein: CAWSRGNTIYF. The chain employs TRBV30 and TRBJ1-3, with no clear D. V was clipped by 2 bases and J by 4 bases, with 3 bases between them. The CDR3 totals 11 residues. Germline V gene lookup returns CDR1 GTSNPN and CDR2 SVGIG (reference sequence).

The rearrangement joins TRBV24-1 to TRBJ2-4; D is perhaps TRBD1 (5 bases). The CDR3 is made up of 14 amino acids. Germline values: CDR1 KGHDR, CDR2 SFDVKD. Trimming took 3 bases from V and 5 from J, leaving 10 bases between them. CDR3 sequence reads: CATSDPDSQNIQYF. CDR3 sequence (DNA): TGTGCCACCAGTGATCCCGACAGCCAAAACATTCAGTACTTC.

At least ten counts were recorded for this clonotype. The rearrangement links TRBV19 to TRBJ1-5; 9 bases are shared with TRBD1. The CDR3 covers 14 residues. The junction had 9 bases not matched to a gene; V was cut back by 9 bases and J by 6 bases. Germline V lookup: CDR1 LNHDA, CDR2 SQIVND (reference sequence). CDR3 loop: CASSDRGKGQPQHF. The CDR3 coding sequence is TGTGCCAGCTCGGACAGGGGAAAAGGTCAGCCCCAGCATTTT.

This clonotype has just a few counts. CDR3 bases: TGCAGTGCTAGAGATGGGGAGGGGAAACTACCCGAAAAACTGTTTTTT. Amino acids: CSARDGEGKLPEKLFF. The V and J genes are TRBV20-1 and TRBJ1-4; maybe TRBD1 (5 bases). The CDR3 totals 16 residues. V lost 0 bases and J 8 bases, leaving 19 bases between the germline ends. Germline V CDR1 and CDR2: DFQATT, SNEGSKA (reference sequence).

The rearrangement links TRBV7-2 to TRBJ2-5; D may be TRBD1 (6 bases). The CDR3 is 14 residues long. V shed 4 bases and J shed 2 bases, with 11 bases lying between them. Germline V gene sequence: CDR1 SGHTA, CDR2 FQGNSA. For the CDR3, the DNA is TGTGCCAGCAGCTCCTATGGACAGCAAGAGACCCAGTACTTC. This sequence encodes CASSSYGQQETQYF.

The J gene is TRBJ2-1, the V gene TRBV6-1; tentative D call: TRBD2 (6 bases). Germline loops: CDR1 MNHNS, CDR2 SASEGT. CDR3 length: 15 amino acids. The V end lost 5 bases, the J end lost 10 bases, and 21 bases lay between the germline ends. DNA for the CDR3: TGTGCCAGCAGTACCCAGGGCTGGGCGGGAATCGAGCAGTTCTTC. The encoded protein is CASSTQGWAGIEQFF.

This clonotype was seen at least ten times. The genes are TRBV27 and TRBJ2-7; TRBD2 is a possible D gene (5 bases). Germline lookup yields CDR1 MNHEY and CDR2 SMNVEV (reference sequence). V gave up 3 bases and J gave up 0 bases, with 18 bases separating them. CDR3 length: 17 amino acids. This CDR3 reads CASSLHWSEVFSYEQYF. The CDR3 DNA reads as TGTGCCAGCAGTTTGCATTGGTCGGAGGTCTTCTCCTACGAGCAGTACTTC.

This clonotype was seen repeatedly, ten times or more. V usage is TRBV29-1 and J usage is TRBJ1-1; 10 positions match TRBD1. The CDR3 covers 13 residues. V gave up 7 bases and J gave up 3 bases; unmatched junction bases: 5. CDR1 and CDR2 (germline): SQVTM, ANQGSEA. The DNA for the CDR3 is TGCAGCGCGCTAGGACAGGGGGACACTGAAGCTTTCTTT. This encodes CSALGQGDTEAFF.

There are a few counts of this clonotype. This rearrangement joins TRBV20-1 to TRBJ1-4; D might be TRBD1 (6 bases). V was shortened by 0 bases and J by 8 bases, with 19 bases between the two germline ends. The CDR3 extends over 16 amino acids. Germline loops: CDR1 DFQATT, CDR2 SNEGSKA (reference sequence). CDR3 residues: CSAREAIHGGREKLFF. In DNA form, the CDR3 reads TGCAGTGCTAGAGAGGCCATACATGGGGGCCGAGAAAAACTGTTTTTT.

In its sample, this clonotype was seen many times. V and J are TRBV12-3 or TRBV12-4 and TRBJ2-1, with 10 bases lining up with TRBD2. The CDR3 length is 14 residues. J gave up 8 bases and V 7 bases, and 8 bases lay outside the gene matches. The chain's CDR3 is CASTLAGAVYEQFF. The CDR3 region has the DNA TGTGCCAGCACCCTAGCGGGAGCTGTATATGAGCAGTTCTTC.

This clonotype occurred many times. V usage is TRBV11-2 and J usage is TRBJ1-1; TRBD1 might be the D (5 bases). In germline, CDR1 is SGHAT, CDR2 FQNNGV. The V end was cut by 5 bases, the J end by 0 bases, with 16 bases between. This CDR3 has 16 residues. For the CDR3, the DNA is TGTGCCAGCAGCGCGACAAGACAGATTATGAACACTGAAGCTTTCTTT. Translated: CASSATRQIMNTEAFF.

Points on this clonotype: This may be a read error: a much more frequent sequence differs by one nucleotide. V and J are TRBV30 and TRBJ2-7, with a weak D call TRBD1 (6 bases). The CDR3 totals 13 residues. Trimming took 4 bases from V and 9 from J, leaving 19 bases between them. Looked up from germline, CDR1 is GTSNPN and CDR2 is SVGIG (reference sequence). CDR3 sequence (DNA): TGTGCCTGGAAGTACAGGGATCTGGACGGGCAGTACTTC. Residues: CAWKYRDLDGQYF.

This clonotype was counted a single time. The chain carries TRBV28 and TRBJ1-2; D perhaps matches TRBD1 (5 bases). The germline V gene has CDR1 MDHEN and CDR2 SYDVKM. The CDR3 extends over 17 amino acids. V lost 6 bases and J 5 bases, leaving 25 bases between the germline ends. Written as DNA, the CDR3 is TGTGCCAGCAGCAGCTTAACTTTGAGTCGGGGGGAATATGGCTACACCTTC. Its protein product is CASSSLTLSRGEYGYTF.

The sample holds many counts of this clonotype. The chain carries TRBV7-9 and TRBJ2-7; 10 bases map to TRBD1. The CDR3 is 13 amino acids. The germline gives CDR1 SEHNR, CDR2 FQNEAQ (reference sequence). V trimming: 10 bases; J trimming: 6 bases; junction bases outside the gene matches: 9. The CDR3 loop is CAIHGTGALEQYF. Written as DNA, the CDR3 is TGTGCCATCCACGGGACAGGGGCCCTCGAGCAGTACTTC.

Ten or more counts support this clonotype. The chain links TRBV7-9 to TRBJ1-4; D not resolved. The CDR3 is made up of 13 amino acids. Per germline, CDR1 SEHNR and CDR2 FQNEAQ (reference sequence). Trimming stripped 1 base from V and 7 bases from J, with 7 bases between. This CDR3 reads CASSLGTTEKLFF. The CDR3 coding sequence is TGTGCCAGCAGCTTAGGGACGACTGAAAAACTGTTTTTT.

This clonotype was seen many times. The rearrangement uses TRBV2 and TRBJ2-3; D is perhaps TRBD2 (5 bases). The V gene's germline CDR1 is SNHLY and CDR2 FYNNEI. V was pared by 3 bases and J by 0 bases, with 10 bases between. This CDR3 region has 15 residues. The DNA of the CDR3 is TGTGCCAGCAGTGAGCGGGCCTCGAGCACAGATACGCAGTATTTT. This gives the protein CASSERASSTDTQYF.

The chain joins TRBV30 to TRBJ2-3; a possible D gene is TRBD1 (5 bases). The CDR3 has 12 amino acids. Trimming took 0 bases from V and 6 from J, leaving 7 bases between them. Germline lookup yields CDR1 GTSNPN and CDR2 SVGIG (reference sequence). CDR3 DNA: TGTGCCTGGAGTGTACGACAGGATACGCAGTATTTT. Its protein product is CAWSVRQDTQYF.

This clonotype has a count of ten or more. The rearrangement links TRBV12-3 or TRBV12-4 to TRBJ2-3, with D possibly being TRBD1 (6 bases). The CDR3 totals 16 residues. V shed 4 bases and J shed 2 bases, with 16 bases lying between them. The CDR3 DNA is TGTGCCAGCAGTTGGCGACAGGACCCGAACACAGATACGCAGTATTTT. Translated: CASSWRQDPNTDTQYF.

This clonotype turned up a few times. The chain is built from TRBV5-1 and TRBJ2-7, with TRBD2 matching 7 bases. CDR1 SGHRS and CDR2 YFSETQ come from the germline V gene. CDR3 size: 15 residues. V trimming: 5 bases; J trimming: 3 bases; junction bases outside the gene matches: 11. DNA for the CDR3: TGCGCCAGCAGGCCTGGGGCTAGCGGAATCTACGAGCAGTACTTC. Encoded protein: CASRPGASGIYEQYF.

The rearrangement joins TRBV19 to TRBJ2-1; D ambiguous. V was clipped by 6 bases and J by 9 bases, with 15 bases between them. From germline, CDR1 is LNHDA and CDR2 SQIVND (reference sequence). The CDR3 contains 13 residues. CDR3 DNA: TGTGCCAGTAGATCCGAAAGTTTCACTGAGCAGTTCTTC. Amino acid sequence: CASRSESFTEQFF.

There are a few counts of this clonotype. The chain recombines TRBV20-1 with TRBJ1-1, with a possible D match to TRBD1 (6 bases). Trimming shortened V by 4 bases and J by 5 bases, and 20 bases separated the two germline ends. The CDR3 consists of 15 residues. CDR1 DFQATT and CDR2 SNEGSKA come from the germline V gene (reference sequence). For the CDR3, the DNA is TGCAGTGCTATGGACCCTACAGGGCCTGGAACTGAAGCTTTCTTT. It encodes CSAMDPTGPGTEAFF.

The CDR3 DNA follows: TGTGCCAGCTCACCTTCCCCCCTTAGGGGGAACAATGAGCAGTTCTTC. It codes for CASSPSPLRGNNEQFF. The chain recombines TRBV18 with TRBJ2-1; perhaps TRBD1 as D (6 bases). The CDR3 sequence is 16 residues long. With 3 bases removed from V and 5 bases from J, the gap between germline ends came to 17 bases. CDR1 is KGHSH, CDR2 LQKENI, per germline.

The chain is built from TRBV5-4 and TRBJ2-7, with D possibly matching TRBD2 (6 bases). Per germline, CDR1 SGHNT and CDR2 YYREEE (reference sequence). The CDR3 extends over 15 amino acids. The ends were cut back, 4 bases at V and 0 bases at J, with 14 bases in the middle. CDR3 DNA sequence: TGTGCCAGCAGCGGGGGGAGCGGAAGCTCCTACGAGCAGTACTTC. Amino acid sequence: CASSGGSGSSYEQYF.